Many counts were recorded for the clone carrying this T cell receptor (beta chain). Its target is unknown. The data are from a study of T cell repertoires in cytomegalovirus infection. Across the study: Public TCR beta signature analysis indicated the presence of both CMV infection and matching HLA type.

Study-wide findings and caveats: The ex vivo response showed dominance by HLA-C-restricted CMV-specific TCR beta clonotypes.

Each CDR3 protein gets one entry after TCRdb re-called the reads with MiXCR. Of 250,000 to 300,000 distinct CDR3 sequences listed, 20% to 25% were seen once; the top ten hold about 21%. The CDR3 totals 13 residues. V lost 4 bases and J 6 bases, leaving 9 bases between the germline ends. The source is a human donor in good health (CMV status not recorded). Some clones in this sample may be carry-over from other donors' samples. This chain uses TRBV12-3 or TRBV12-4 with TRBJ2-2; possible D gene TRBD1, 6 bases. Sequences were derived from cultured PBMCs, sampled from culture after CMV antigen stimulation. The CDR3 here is CASSSRGSGELFF. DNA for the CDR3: TGTGCCAGCAGTTCCAGGGGTTCCGGGGAGCTGTTTTTT.